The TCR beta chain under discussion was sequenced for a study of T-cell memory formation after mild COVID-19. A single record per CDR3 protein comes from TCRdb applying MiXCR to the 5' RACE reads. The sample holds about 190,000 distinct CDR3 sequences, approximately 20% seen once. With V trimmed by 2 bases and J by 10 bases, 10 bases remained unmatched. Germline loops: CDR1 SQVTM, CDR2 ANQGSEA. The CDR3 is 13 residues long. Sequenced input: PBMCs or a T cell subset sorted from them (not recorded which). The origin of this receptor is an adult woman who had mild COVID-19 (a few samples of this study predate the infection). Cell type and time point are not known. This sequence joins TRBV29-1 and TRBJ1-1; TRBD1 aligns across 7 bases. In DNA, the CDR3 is TGCAGCGTTGAATCGACAGGGTCGGAGAGAGCTTTCTTT. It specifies CSVESTGSERAFF.